A single T cell receptor beta chain is shown here with its context. A few counts support this clonotype. No cognate antigen has been identified for it. The record has no base qualities; no much larger clone is one base away. The sample belongs to a study of T cells after yellow fever vaccination (dated by TCRdb to the late 2010s). At the level of the whole study: The SMART-Seq v4 Ultra Low Input RNA kit was used to prepare libraries from fractions with low cell numbers. Bulk PBMC replicates and cell subsets were isolated from blood drawn at multiple timepoints before and after both primary and secondary immunization. Two healthy male donors made up the cohort, one aged 18 to 29 years and the other aged 30 to 40 years. Bulk TCR alpha and beta repertoires were sequenced longitudinally to track T-cell clones before and after primary and booster YFV17D yellow fever vaccination.

The treatment or condition label, as the study defines it: live attenuated yellow fever vaccine strain. At every blood-draw timepoint, two biological replicates of bulk PBMCs were collected. PBMCs were isolated from peripheral blood using a standard Ficoll-Paque protocol. TriZol was used to extract RNA from bulk PBMCs, CD4 and CD8 fractions, and dextramer-positive and dextramer-negative fractions. Germline trimming amounts to 5 bases on V and 5 bases on J, with 9 as the count of junction bases outside the gene matches. Inclusive of the bounding cysteine and phenylalanine, the CDR3 is 15 residues long. The CDR3 DNA has 45 bases and is translated from base 1. Taken from the germline V gene, the CDR1 and CDR2 loops are MNHNS and SASEGT. Study-level results and caveats: Compared with the primary T-cell response, the secondary T-cell response was weaker but faster, peaking on day 5 rather than day 15. Because the study included only two donors, the extent to which the findings can be generalized is limited. After the booster, most of the clones that had expanded following primary vaccination were detected again (roughly 96% of CD4 and around 90% of CD8), which suggests that memory was broadly maintained. A small share of clonotypes was detected in both CD4 and CD8 compartments, with the overlap likely arising from convergent recombination. Because abundant contaminating clonotypes from the bulk population could be contained in FACS-sorted repertoires, computational filtering was required.

Synthesis of TCR cDNA relied on 5'RACE template switching, a step that introduced a universal primer site along with unique molecular identifiers. cDNA synthesis was primed from both the TCR alpha and TCR beta constant segments. Libraries were amplified in two PCR steps, with sample barcodes and sequencing adapters added in the second step. Sequencing of the libraries was done on either Illumina HiSeq 2500 (2x100 bp) or NovaSeq (2x150 bp). Turning to the authors' computational methods: Reads were demultiplexed and collapsed into UMI consensus sequences with MIGEC, and V(D)J alignment was performed with MiXCR. Clonotypes responding to the vaccine were identified with edgeR on replicate PBMC samples, with the criteria of FDR below 0.01 and a log2 fold change above 5 up to day 15. Each bulk clonotype received a CD4 or CD8 identity based on whether the sequenced CD4 or CD8 repertoire contained that clonotype at higher abundance. TCRdb cleaned the public reads at Q25 with fastp, built clones with MiXCR and kept in-frame beta chains. Each entry is one CDR3 protein sequence, shown with its most common DNA and genes. The V and J calls, along with clone size, are taken from TCRdb and not from the paper's own processing. In this sample the table shows 450,000 to 550,000 distinct CDR3 sequences, about a fifth of which occur a single time. The biggest ten clones account for roughly 16% of the sample.

The clonotype originates from a man aged 18 to 30 who received the YFV17D yellow fever vaccine. The chain is encoded by TRBV6-1 joined to TRBJ2-1, with TRBD1 identical over 7 junction bases. Sample: PBMCs, taken 21 days after the first yellow fever vaccination. The DNA is as follows: TGTGCCAGCAGTCATACAGGGGCGCTAAACAATGAGCAGTTCTTC. Translated, this is CASSHTGALNNEQFF.